These T cell receptor beta chains were read from a single sample in a study of Graves' ophthalmopathy and Graves' hyperthyroidism. Each CDR3 protein gets one entry after TCRdb re-called the multiplex PCR reads with MiXCR. The profile shows about 740,000 distinct CDR3 sequences, around 40% of them singletons. The specimen was peripheral blood. These receptor sequences come from an adult man with Graves' ophthalmopathy. Both conserved end residues are part of each CDR3. A D gene is named only where the DNA matches it firmly. Size values are once, few and many counts, or a class for expanded clones, and some rows have none.

CDR3	DNA	J	D	V	size
CASSLGATGTEAFF	TGTGCCAGCAGTTTGGGGGCGACGGGCACTGAAGCTTTCTTT	TRBJ1-1	-	TRBV12-3/TRBV12-4	few
CASSTGDYQKTQYF	TGTGCCAGTAGTACTGGGGACTACCAAAAGACCCAGTACTTC	TRBJ2-5	TRBD2	TRBV19	-
CASSSGERNTEAFF	TGCGCCAGCAGCTCTGGAGAGCGGAACACTGAAGCTTTCTTT	TRBJ1-1	-	TRBV5-1	few
CASSFGAANEKLFF	TGCGCCAGCAGCTTCGGGGCAGCTAATGAAAAACTGTTTTTT	TRBJ1-4	-	TRBV5-1	few
CATATGGRFSYEQYF	TGTGCCACCGCGACAGGGGGACGCTTCTCCTACGAGCAGTACTTC	TRBJ2-7	TRBD1	TRBV15	many
CASSFHETYEQYF	TGTGCCAGCAGTTTTCATGAGACCTACGAGCAGTACTTC	TRBJ2-7	-	TRBV2	-
CASSTGTGLAGGDTQYF	TGTGCCAGCAGTACAGGAACGGGACTAGCGGGAGGAGATACGCAGTATTTT	TRBJ2-3	TRBD2	TRBV25-1	-
CASSPKTGPNTEAFF	TGTGCCAGCAGCCCGAAGACAGGGCCGAACACTGAAGCTTTCTTT	TRBJ1-1	TRBD1	TRBV7-2	many
CASSEGDTGELFF	TGTGCCAGCAGTGAGGGGGACACCGGGGAGCTGTTTTTT	TRBJ2-2	-	TRBV6-1	many
CASSFPPSGVTQETQYF	TGTGCCAGCAGTTTTCCCCCTAGCGGGGTTACCCAAGAGACCCAGTACTTC	TRBJ2-5	TRBD2	TRBV28	-
CASSTRDGQGPYSNQPQHF	TGTGCCAGCAGCACGAGAGATGGACAGGGACCCTATAGCAATCAGCCCCAGCATTTT	TRBJ1-5	TRBD1	TRBV7-2	-
CASSELVAGELFF	TGTGCCAGCAGTGAACTCGTGGCCGGGGAGCTGTTTTTT	TRBJ2-2	-	TRBV2	-
CASRQGVYEQYF	TGTGCCAGCAGACAGGGGGTTTACGAGCAGTACTTC	TRBJ2-7	TRBD1	TRBV15	-
CASARDRGNYGYTF	TGTGCCAGCGCCAGGGACAGGGGTAACTATGGCTACACCTTC	TRBJ1-2	TRBD1	TRBV25-1	few
CASSLELQGLSGANVLTF	TGTGCCAGCAGTTTAGAGTTGCAGGGGCTCTCTGGGGCCAACGTCCTGACTTTC	TRBJ2-6	-	TRBV12-3/TRBV12-4	-
CASSVVTGPYGYTF	TGTGCCAGCAGCGTAGTAACGGGCCCCTATGGCTACACCTTC	TRBJ1-2	-	TRBV9	many
CASSLAWEEKLFF	TGCGCCAGCAGCTTGGCCTGGGAGGAAAAACTGTTTTTT	TRBJ1-4	-	TRBV5-1	few
CATSSLDRLVQETQYF	TGTGCCACCAGCAGCCTCGACCGACTAGTTCAAGAGACCCAGTACTTC	TRBJ2-5	-	TRBV15	-
CASSVGRATGELFF	TGTGCCAGCAGCGTAGGGAGGGCCACCGGGGAGCTGTTTTTT	TRBJ2-2	-	TRBV9	-
CASSSSGASPGELFF	TGTGCCAGCAGCTCCTCCGGCGCGTCCCCCGGGGAGCTGTTTTTT	TRBJ2-2	-	TRBV7-6	-